A single sample gave rise to the 5 T cell receptor gamma chains below, sequenced in a study of gamma-delta chains in newborns, infants, children. TCRdb re-analyzed the reads via CATT. This sample has under 2,000 gamma-chain clones, with 12% found just once. Sequenced input: blood. The receptor set was obtained from a child who was a newborn, infant or young child, either healthy, febrile or measles-vaccinated (not recorded which).

With respect to this clone: Other DNA sequences in this sample translate to the same CDR3. The chain combines TRGV9 with TRGJP. Per the germline V gene, CDR1 is GITISATS and CDR2 is ISYDGTV (reference sequence). The CDR3 runs 17 residues. The V gene end was trimmed by 0 bases and the J gene end by 11 bases; junction bases not matched to a gene: 10. In DNA form, the CDR3 reads TGTGCCTTGTGGGAGGTGGTTCTGGGGATGGGCAAAAAAATCAAGGTATTT. Translating gives CALWEVVLGMGKKIKVF.

With regard to this clone: A far larger clone is one base from this, pointing to a likely read error. The gene calls are TRGV9 and TRGJP. Germline CDR1 and CDR2: GITISATS and ISYDGTV (reference sequence). The length of the CDR3 is 15 residues. The DNA for the CDR3 is TGTGCCTCGTGGGAGCAAGAGTTGGGCAAAAAAATCAAGGTATTT. Encoded protein: CASWEQELGKKIKVF.

Details on this clone: A read error may account for a junction end that differs from germline. V and J are TRGV9 and TRGJP. Germline CDR1 is GITISATS and CDR2 is ISYDGTV (reference sequence). The CDR3 is 16 amino acids. The CDR3 reads CALREMTELGKKIKVF. The CDR3 region has the DNA TGTGCCTTGCGGGAGATGACGGAGTTGGGCAAAAAAATCAAGGTATTT.

In this sample, this clone turned up a few times. Other DNA sequences in this specimen translate into the identical CDR3. The chain uses TRGV9 and TRGJP. The CDR3 consists of 17 residues. Germline CDR1 is GITISATS and CDR2 is ISYDGTV (reference sequence). The V and J ends lost 2 bases and 3 bases, in that order; junction bases with no gene match: 4. In DNA form, the CDR3 reads TGTGCCTTGTGGGAGGCCCAGCAAGAGTTGGGCAAAAAAATCAAGGTATTT. Protein sequence: CALWEAQQELGKKIKVF.

Note on this clone: This may be a read error, as it is one base from a much larger clone. The CDR3 DNA reads as TGTGCCTTGTGGGAGGTGCGGCAAGAGTTGGGCAAAAAAATCAGGGTATTT. Protein: CALWEVRQELGKKIRVF. This chain links TRGV9 with TRGJP. The germline V gene encodes CDR1 GITISATS and CDR2 ISYDGTV (reference sequence). The CDR3 is 17 residues long.